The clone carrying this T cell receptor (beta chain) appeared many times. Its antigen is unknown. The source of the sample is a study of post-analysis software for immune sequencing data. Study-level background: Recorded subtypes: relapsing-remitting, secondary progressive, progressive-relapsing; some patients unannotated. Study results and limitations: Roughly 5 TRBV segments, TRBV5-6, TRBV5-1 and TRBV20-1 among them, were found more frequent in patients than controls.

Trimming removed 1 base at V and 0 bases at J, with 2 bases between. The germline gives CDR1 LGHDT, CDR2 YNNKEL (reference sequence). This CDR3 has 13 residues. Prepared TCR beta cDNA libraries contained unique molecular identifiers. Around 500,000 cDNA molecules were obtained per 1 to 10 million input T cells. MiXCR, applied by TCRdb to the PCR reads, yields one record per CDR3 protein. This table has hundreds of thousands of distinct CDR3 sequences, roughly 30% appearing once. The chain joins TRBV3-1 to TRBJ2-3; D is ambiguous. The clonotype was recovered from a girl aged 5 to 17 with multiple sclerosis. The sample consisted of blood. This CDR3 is CASSQASTDTQYF. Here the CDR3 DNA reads TGTGCCAGCAGCCAAGCTAGCACAGATACGCAGTATTTT.